This TCR beta chain was documented in a study of blood T cells in healthy people across ages. Study-level points and caveats: Greater diversity and more naive CD4+ cells were seen in long-lived donors than in aged donors.

CDR1 and CDR2 (germline): DFQATT, SNEGSKA (reference sequence). Germline trimming cut 5 bases from V and 6 bases from J; bases unmatched to any gene: 4. CDR3 size: 11 residues. A second PCR, run for roughly 7 to 12 cycles, used a sample-barcoded 5' primer plus a J-beta primer mix. Carrying 12 random nucleotides, a template-switch adaptor labeled each individual cDNA molecule. From the 5' RACE reads, TCRdb called clonotypes with MiXCR, one entry per CDR3 protein. The sample has about 1.4 million distinct CDR3 sequences, 45% to 70% seen once. Isolation of PBMCs gave at least 6 million cells per sample. This clonotype was observed a few times. Its antigen is unidentified.

The gene calls are TRBV20-1 and TRBJ2-7; 7 nucleotides line up with TRBD1. The sequence came from a man aged 18 to 30 in good health. Source material: blood. CDR3 sequence: CSAGQAPEQYF. The DNA of the CDR3 is TGCAGTGCTGGACAGGCACCCGAGCAGTACTTC.